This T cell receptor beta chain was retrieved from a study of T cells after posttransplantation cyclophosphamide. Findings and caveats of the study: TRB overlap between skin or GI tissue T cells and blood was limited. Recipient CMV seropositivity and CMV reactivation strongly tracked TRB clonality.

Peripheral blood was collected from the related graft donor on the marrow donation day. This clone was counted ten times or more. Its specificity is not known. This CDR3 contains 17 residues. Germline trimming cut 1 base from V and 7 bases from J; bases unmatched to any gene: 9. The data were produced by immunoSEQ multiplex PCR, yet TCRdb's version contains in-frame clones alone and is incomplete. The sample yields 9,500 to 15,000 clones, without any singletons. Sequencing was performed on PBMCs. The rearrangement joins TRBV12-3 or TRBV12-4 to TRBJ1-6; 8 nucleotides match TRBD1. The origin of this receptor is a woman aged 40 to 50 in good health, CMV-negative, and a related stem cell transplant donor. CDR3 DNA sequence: TGTGCCAGCAGTTTAGGGCAGGGGGCCTACCTAAATTCACCCCTCCACTTT. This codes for CASSLGQGAYLNSPLHF.